This entry features one T cell receptor beta chain sequence. These data originate in a study of OX40 agonist ivuxolimab in advanced cancers. Overall study: Partial responses, seen in three patients, involved one hepatocellular carcinoma and two cutaneous melanomas.

Profiling relied on immunoSEQ multiplex PCR, and the TCRdb table lists in-frame clones only, not all of them. The table records 65,000 to 90,000 clones, around 88% of them present only once. The germline CDR1 and CDR2 sequences are GTSNPN and SVGIG (reference sequence). V was pared by 5 bases and J by 4 bases, with 14 bases between. CDR3 length equals 13 residues. Sequences were derived from CD4+ or CD8+ T cells sorted from blood, sampled in a trial of the OX40 agonist ivuxolimab. The receptor was derived from an adult with an advanced solid tumor such as melanoma, head and neck, liver or kidney cancer. The chain links TRBV30 to TRBJ2-5, with D perhaps being TRBD1 or TRBD2 (5 bases each). The CDR3 reads CAWGVGGRETQYF. The CDR3 DNA reads TGTGCCTGGGGCGTTGGGGGTAGAGAGACCCAGTACTTC.